A selection of T cell receptor beta chains follows, all from one sample in a study of blood T cell repertoires in COVID-19. Only in-frame clones appear in the TCRdb table, and some are missing; sequencing was by immunoSEQ multiplex PCR. The table lists 35,000 to 45,000 clones, about three quarters of them singletons. The specimen sequenced was peripheral blood. The receptors shown here come from a man in his 60s with acute or convalescent COVID-19. Each CDR3 is given with its conserved first and last residue. A D gene is named only where the DNA matches it firmly. Rows may omit the clone size; those that give it use once, few, many or a size class.

v_gene: TRBV28
d_gene: -
abundance: -
j_gene: TRBJ1-2
CDR3nt: TGTGCCAGCAGGAGATCCTATGGCTACACCTTC
CDR3aa: CASRRSYGYTF

v_gene: TRBV6-2/TRBV6-3
d_gene: TRBD1
abundance: few
j_gene: TRBJ2-1
CDR3nt: TGTGCCAGCAGTTGGGACAGCTCCTACAATGAGCAGTTCTTC
CDR3aa: CASSWDSSYNEQFF

v_gene: TRBV7-9
d_gene: -
abundance: -
j_gene: TRBJ2-7
CDR3nt: TGTGCCAGCAGCTTACCCGACGGGGCCTACGAGCAGTACTTC
CDR3aa: CASSLPDGAYEQYF

v_gene: TRBV5-4
d_gene: -
abundance: -
j_gene: TRBJ1-2
CDR3nt: TGTGCCAGCAGCTTGAGCGGCTATGGCTACACCTTC
CDR3aa: CASSLSGYGYTF

v_gene: TRBV27
d_gene: -
abundance: -
j_gene: TRBJ1-5
CDR3nt: TGTGCCAGCAGTCTATACAGGGATGGGAGCAATCAGCCCCAGCATTTT
CDR3aa: CASSLYRDGSNQPQHF

v_gene: TRBV9
d_gene: -
abundance: -
j_gene: TRBJ2-1
CDR3nt: TGTGCCAGCAGCGTAGGGGGAAGTCTAGCGAAATACAATGAGCAGTTCTTC
CDR3aa: CASSVGGSLAKYNEQFF

v_gene: TRBV5-6
d_gene: -
abundance: -
j_gene: TRBJ2-7
CDR3nt: TGTGCCAGCAGCTTGGCCGAGCTCAGAAGGGGGTCCTACGAGCAGTACTTC
CDR3aa: CASSLAELRRGSYEQYF

v_gene: TRBV19
d_gene: TRBD2
abundance: -
j_gene: TRBJ2-5
CDR3nt: TGTGCCAGTAGTATGCTAGCGGGTGAAGAGACCCAGTACTTC
CDR3aa: CASSMLAGEETQYF

v_gene: TRBV7-9
d_gene: TRBD1
abundance: -
j_gene: TRBJ2-5
CDR3nt: TGTGCCAGCAGCGTTACAGGGGCGCAGACCCAGTACTTC
CDR3aa: CASSVTGAQTQYF

v_gene: TRBV24-1
d_gene: TRBD1
abundance: few
j_gene: TRBJ1-2
CDR3nt: TGTGCCACCTCGACAGGGATAGATGGCTACACCTTC
CDR3aa: CATSTGIDGYTF

v_gene: TRBV6-2/TRBV6-3
d_gene: TRBD1
abundance: once
j_gene: TRBJ2-1
CDR3nt: TGTGCCAGCAGTCTCACAGGGGGCGCGGACAATGAGCAGTTCTTC
CDR3aa: CASSLTGGADNEQFF

v_gene: TRBV3-1/TRBV3-2
d_gene: TRBD1
abundance: -
j_gene: TRBJ2-7
CDR3nt: TGTGCCAGCAGCCCCCGGGACAGGGGGCGAAGGGAGCAGTACTTC
CDR3aa: CASSPRDRGRREQYF

v_gene: TRBV5-1
d_gene: -
abundance: few
j_gene: TRBJ1-3
CDR3nt: TGCGCCAGCAGCTTGAGACCGGACAGTCTCTCTGGAAACACCATATATTTT
CDR3aa: CASSLRPDSLSGNTIYF

v_gene: TRBV2
d_gene: -
abundance: -
j_gene: TRBJ1-5
CDR3nt: TGTGCCAGCAGTGAAAGGGGAAATCAGCCCCAGCATTTT
CDR3aa: CASSERGNQPQHF

v_gene: TRBV20-1
d_gene: -
abundance: -
j_gene: TRBJ2-7
CDR3nt: TGCAGTGCTAGTGATGTAAAGGACAGAGGCTACGAGCAGTACTTC
CDR3aa: CSASDVKDRGYEQYF

v_gene: TRBV24-1
d_gene: TRBD1
abundance: -
j_gene: TRBJ2-3
CDR3nt: TGTGCCACCAGTGATTGGGGACAGGGGCCAGATACGCAGTATTTT
CDR3aa: CATSDWGQGPDTQYF

v_gene: TRBV6-5
d_gene: TRBD2
abundance: -
j_gene: TRBJ2-1
CDR3nt: TGTGCCAGCAGTTTGCTAGCGGGATCCTACAATGAGCAGTTCTTC
CDR3aa: CASSLLAGSYNEQFF

v_gene: TRBV11-2
d_gene: TRBD2
abundance: -
j_gene: TRBJ2-3
CDR3nt: TGTGCCAGCAGCTTAAAGAGAGCTAGCGGGAGAGGTATAGATACGCAGTATTTT
CDR3aa: CASSLKRASGRGIDTQYF

v_gene: TRBV6-5
d_gene: -
abundance: -
j_gene: TRBJ2-1
CDR3nt: TGTGCCAGTGGTCCAGGGCAGTCCTACAATGAGCAGTTCTTC
CDR3aa: CASGPGQSYNEQFF

v_gene: TRBV2
d_gene: -
abundance: -
j_gene: TRBJ2-5
CDR3nt: TGTGCCAGCAGTGCAATGGGGGGGCGCGGGACGAGGCAAGAGACCCAGTACTTC
CDR3aa: CASSAMGGRGTRQETQYF

v_gene: TRBV7-2
d_gene: TRBD2
abundance: -
j_gene: TRBJ2-1
CDR3nt: TGTGCCAGCAGCTTTCGGGGGGGCTCCTACAATGAGCAGTTCTTC
CDR3aa: CASSFRGGSYNEQFF

v_gene: TRBV5-1
d_gene: TRBD1
abundance: -
j_gene: TRBJ1-1
CDR3nt: TGCGCCAGCAGCTACTCCACAGGGGGCACTGAAGCTTTCTTT
CDR3aa: CASSYSTGGTEAFF

v_gene: TRBV13
d_gene: TRBD1
abundance: medium-sized
j_gene: TRBJ1-1
CDR3nt: TGTGCCAGCAGCTCTGACAGGGGTTTGAACACTGAAGCTTTCTTT
CDR3aa: CASSSDRGLNTEAFF

v_gene: TRBV5-1
d_gene: -
abundance: -
j_gene: TRBJ2-4
CDR3nt: TGCGCCAGCAGCTCGATCCTCGGGAGTACCAAAAACATTCAGTACTTC
CDR3aa: CASSSILGSTKNIQYF

v_gene: TRBV11-2
d_gene: -
abundance: -
j_gene: TRBJ2-2
CDR3nt: TGTGCCAGCAGGGAGGACCGACATTTAAACACCGGGGAGCTGTTTTTT
CDR3aa: CASREDRHLNTGELFF

v_gene: TRBV3-1/TRBV3-2
d_gene: -
abundance: -
j_gene: TRBJ2-1
CDR3nt: TGTGCCAGCAGCGATAGCGGTACACGATCCGATGAGCAGTTCTTC
CDR3aa: CASSDSGTRSDEQFF

v_gene: TRBV2
d_gene: -
abundance: -
j_gene: TRBJ2-6
CDR3nt: TGTGCCAGCAGCGAGGTATCTGGGGCCAACGTCCTGACTTTC
CDR3aa: CASSEVSGANVLTF

v_gene: TRBV5-1
d_gene: -
abundance: -
j_gene: TRBJ1-4
CDR3nt: TGCGCCAGCAGCCTGTCCTTTAATGAAAAACTGTTTTTT
CDR3aa: CASSLSFNEKLFF

v_gene: TRBV30
d_gene: TRBD1
abundance: few
j_gene: TRBJ1-2
CDR3nt: TGTGCCTGCCCAAGGCAGGGGGCCGCTAAGTATGGCTACACCTTC
CDR3aa: CACPRQGAAKYGYTF

v_gene: TRBV19
d_gene: -
abundance: -
j_gene: TRBJ1-5
CDR3nt: TGTGCCAGTAGGCCTCGGAACAGCTTAAATCAGCCCCAGCATTTT
CDR3aa: CASRPRNSLNQPQHF

v_gene: TRBV7-7
d_gene: TRBD1
abundance: -
j_gene: TRBJ2-5
CDR3nt: TGTGCTAGCAGCCGCTCGAGGACAGGACAAGAGACCCAGTACTTC
CDR3aa: CASSRSRTGQETQYF

v_gene: TRBV7-9
d_gene: TRBD1
abundance: -
j_gene: TRBJ1-3
CDR3nt: TGTGCCAGCAGCAAAACGGGACAGATAGTTACTACTGGAAACACCATATATTTT
CDR3aa: CASSKTGQIVTTGNTIYF

v_gene: TRBV7-2
d_gene: TRBD2
abundance: few
j_gene: TRBJ2-5
CDR3nt: TGTGCCAGCAGCTTAGCTAGCGGGAGTAGAGAGACCCAGTACTTC
CDR3aa: CASSLASGSRETQYF

v_gene: TRBV5-6
d_gene: -
abundance: -
j_gene: TRBJ2-7
CDR3nt: TGTGCCAGCAGCTTTGGGCAGAAAGCCTACGAGCAGTACTTC
CDR3aa: CASSFGQKAYEQYF

v_gene: TRBV11-3
d_gene: TRBD2
abundance: -
j_gene: TRBJ2-1
CDR3nt: TGTGCCAGCAGCTCCCCCCGCGGGAGTAGGGATGAGCAGTTCTTC
CDR3aa: CASSSPRGSRDEQFF

v_gene: TRBV10-1
d_gene: TRBD2
abundance: few
j_gene: TRBJ2-2
CDR3nt: TGCGCCAGCAGTGGGGCGGGAGGCACCGGGGAGCTGTTTTTT
CDR3aa: CASSGAGGTGELFF

v_gene: TRBV7-2
d_gene: TRBD1
abundance: -
j_gene: TRBJ2-1
CDR3nt: TGTGCCAGCAGCCCCCGGACAGGGTTATCCTACAATGAGCAGTTCTTC
CDR3aa: CASSPRTGLSYNEQFF

v_gene: TRBV10-3
d_gene: TRBD2
abundance: -
j_gene: TRBJ2-5
CDR3nt: TGTGCCATCAGTGAGTCCGGGACCAGCGGGGGGGGCCAAGAGACCCAGTACTTC
CDR3aa: CAISESGTSGGGQETQYF

v_gene: TRBV10-3
d_gene: TRBD2
abundance: -
j_gene: TRBJ2-1
CDR3nt: TGTGCCATCAGTGAAACTAGCGATACCTCCTACAATGAGCAGTTCTTC
CDR3aa: CAISETSDTSYNEQFF

v_gene: TRBV29-1
d_gene: -
abundance: -
j_gene: TRBJ1-2
CDR3nt: TGCAGCGTTGTGGGTGGGGGGAGCAGTCATTATGGCTACACCTTC
CDR3aa: CSVVGGGSSHYGYTF

v_gene: TRBV5-4
d_gene: TRBD1
abundance: -
j_gene: TRBJ2-1
CDR3nt: TGTGCCAGCAGCCTCCTGACAGGGGGCTACAATGAGCAGTTCTTC
CDR3aa: CASSLLTGGYNEQFF

v_gene: TRBV29-1
d_gene: -
abundance: once
j_gene: TRBJ1-1
CDR3nt: TGCAGCGTTGAGACTCGGGCGGGAGGCACTGAAGCTTTCTTT
CDR3aa: CSVETRAGGTEAFF

v_gene: TRBV7-9
d_gene: TRBD2
abundance: few
j_gene: TRBJ2-7
CDR3nt: TGTGCCAGCAGCTCTACTTCGGGACTAGCGGGAGGGCGAGACTACGAGCAGTACTTC
CDR3aa: CASSSTSGLAGGRDYEQYF

v_gene: TRBV25-1
d_gene: -
abundance: -
j_gene: TRBJ1-6
CDR3nt: TGTGCCAGCAGTCGGACAGCCTATAATTCACCCCTCCACTTT
CDR3aa: CASSRTAYNSPLHF

v_gene: TRBV30
d_gene: TRBD2
abundance: once
j_gene: TRBJ2-3
CDR3nt: TGTGCCTGGAGTGTAGGACTAGCGGGAGATACGCAGTATTTT
CDR3aa: CAWSVGLAGDTQYF

v_gene: TRBV5-5
d_gene: TRBD1
abundance: -
j_gene: TRBJ2-2
CDR3nt: TGTGCCAGCAGCCCCCAGATCGTGAGACAGGGGGCCACCGGGGAGCTGTTTTTT
CDR3aa: CASSPQIVRQGATGELFF

v_gene: TRBV6-2/TRBV6-3
d_gene: -
abundance: once
j_gene: TRBJ1-1
CDR3nt: TGTGCCAGCAGTCGAAAGGGAGGGGACACTGAAGCTTTCTTT
CDR3aa: CASSRKGGDTEAFF

v_gene: TRBV4-2
d_gene: -
abundance: -
j_gene: TRBJ2-5
CDR3nt: TGTGCCAGCAGCCAAGAGCAACGGTCCCAAGAGACCCAGTACTTC
CDR3aa: CASSQEQRSQETQYF

v_gene: TRBV13
d_gene: -
abundance: -
j_gene: TRBJ2-7
CDR3nt: TGTGCCAGCAGCTTAGGTAGCTCCTACGAGCAGTACTTC
CDR3aa: CASSLGSSYEQYF

v_gene: TRBV19
d_gene: -
abundance: -
j_gene: TRBJ2-4
CDR3nt: TGTGCCAGTAGCAACTACGGCAAAAACATTCAGTACTTC
CDR3aa: CASSNYGKNIQYF

v_gene: TRBV6-5
d_gene: TRBD2
abundance: -
j_gene: TRBJ2-1
CDR3nt: TGTGCCAGCAGTTACCCCGGGACTAACTACAATGAGCAGTTCTTC
CDR3aa: CASSYPGTNYNEQFF

v_gene: TRBV4-3
d_gene: TRBD1
abundance: few
j_gene: TRBJ1-2
CDR3nt: TGCGCCAGCAGCCCCGGACAGGGGATCTATGGCTACACCTTC
CDR3aa: CASSPGQGIYGYTF

v_gene: TRBV19
d_gene: -
abundance: few
j_gene: TRBJ2-3
CDR3nt: TGTGCCAGTACTGCGGCACGGGATACGCAGTATTTT
CDR3aa: CASTAARDTQYF

v_gene: TRBV19
d_gene: -
abundance: -
j_gene: TRBJ1-2
CDR3nt: TGTGCCAGTAGTACCAGGGAACGAGGCTACACCTTC
CDR3aa: CASSTRERGYTF

v_gene: TRBV6-5
d_gene: -
abundance: once
j_gene: TRBJ2-3
CDR3nt: TGTGCCAGCAGAGACACTTCCACAGATACGCAGTATTTT
CDR3aa: CASRDTSTDTQYF